The 8 T cell receptor beta chains reported below all come from one sample, sequenced in a study of response to subunit inactivated influenza vaccine (dated by TCRdb to about 2018). Library creation used RT-PCR. Sequenced on an Illumina HiSeq 2500. TCRdb reanalyzed the raw reads on its own, using fastp at Q25 for trimming and MiXCR for clone calling, and kept in-frame beta chains. One record per CDR3 amino acid sequence lists the most common genes and DNA. The sample records a few hundred thousand distinct CDR3 sequences, 13% to 15% of which are singletons. Clones ranked in the top ten supply around 10% of the sample. The sequencing here drew on PBMCs from blood, taken about 13 days after vaccination. The receptors shown here come from a man aged 45-60 years who received an inactivated influenza vaccine. Donor details come from another sample of the same person, matched by shared clones.

This chain joins TRBV2 and TRBJ2-2; a possible D gene is TRBD1 (6 bases). Trimming cost V 5 bases and J 8 bases, with 24 bases left between them. Germline CDR1 and CDR2: SNHLY and FYNNEI. CDR3 length: 17 residues. The CDR3 reads CASSTPRGRGPTGELFF. DNA of the CDR3: TGTGCCAGCAGTACACCCCGGGGCAGGGGCCCGACGGGGGAGCTGTTTTTT.

CDR3 DNA: TGTGCCAGCAGCCGGACCGGTCAGCCCCAGCATTTT. Protein product: CASSRTGQPQHF. V usage is TRBV28 and J usage is TRBJ1-5; D gene uncertain. V lost 6 bases and J 6 bases, leaving 9 bases between the germline ends. In germline, CDR1 is MDHEN, CDR2 SYDVKM. The CDR3 spans 12 residues.

The chain carries TRBV29-1 and TRBJ2-5; 8 bases match TRBD2. Unmatched junction bases numbered 4, after V lost 0 bases and J lost 4 bases. CDR1 SQVTM and CDR2 ANQGSEA come from the germline V gene. The CDR3 loop spans 14 amino acids. In nucleotides, the CDR3 is TGCAGCGTTGAAGAGTACACTAGCGGAGAGACCCAGTACTTC. This codes for CSVEEYTSGETQYF.

This clonotype occurred many times. This rearrangement joins TRBV5-1 to TRBJ1-2; no firm D call. Trimming pared 2 bases from V and 6 bases from J, leaving 11 bases between. The CDR3 spans 13 residues. Germline-derived CDR1 and CDR2 are SGHRS and YFSETQ. This chain's CDR3 is CASSFIGQDGYTF. DNA of the CDR3: TGCGCCAGCAGCTTCATAGGGCAGGATGGCTACACCTTC.

This clonotype was seen a handful of times. The chain uses TRBV10-3 and TRBJ1-3; the D gene is possibly TRBD1 (5 bases). In germline, CDR1 is ENHRY, CDR2 SYGVKD. CDR3 length equals 12 residues. V was shortened by 11 bases and J by 1 base, with 9 bases between the two germline ends. The CDR3 DNA reads TGTGCCTCTCAGGGATCTGGAAACACCATATATTTT. Protein: CASQGSGNTIYF.

This CDR3 is CASSGGTGWEDTQYF. CDR3 coding DNA: TGTGCCAGCAGCGGAGGGACAGGGTGGGAAGATACGCAGTATTTT. J is TRBJ2-3 and V is TRBV7-9; 9 bases line up with TRBD1. The CDR3 contains 15 residues. CDR1 is SEHNR, CDR2 FQNEAQ, per germline (reference sequence). V shed 5 bases, J shed 5 bases, and the junction held 8 bases outside the gene matches.

This clonotype has only a few counts. The chain carries TRBV14 and TRBJ2-1; 8 positions match TRBD2. CDR3 size: 21 residues. The V and J ends lost 1 base and 1 base, in that order; junction bases with no gene match: 18. The germline V gene has CDR1 SGHDN and CDR2 FVKESK. The chain's CDR3 is CASSQGQRGTRYEYSYNEQFF. CDR3 bases: TGTGCCAGCAGCCAAGGGCAGCGGGGGACACGATACGAATATTCCTACAATGAGCAGTTCTTC. Full variable domain (rest looked up from reference TRBV14 and TRBJ2-1): EAGVTQFPSHSVIEKGQTVTLRCDPISGHDNLYWYRRVMGKEIKFLLHFVKESKQDESGMPNNRFLAERTGGTYSTLKVQPAELEDSGVYFCASSQGQRGTRYEYSYNEQFFGPGTRLTVL.

This clonotype was observed a few times. The CDR3 here is CSARDAGQHNTGELFF. In DNA, the CDR3 is TGCAGTGCTAGAGACGCGGGACAGCACAACACCGGGGAGCTGTTTTTT. V and J are TRBV20-1 and TRBJ2-2; tentatively, D is TRBD1 (7 bases). This CDR3 contains 16 residues. Germline V gene lookup returns CDR1 DFQATT and CDR2 SNEGSKA (reference sequence). Trimming took off 0 bases at V and 2 bases at J, with 13 bases between the two ends.